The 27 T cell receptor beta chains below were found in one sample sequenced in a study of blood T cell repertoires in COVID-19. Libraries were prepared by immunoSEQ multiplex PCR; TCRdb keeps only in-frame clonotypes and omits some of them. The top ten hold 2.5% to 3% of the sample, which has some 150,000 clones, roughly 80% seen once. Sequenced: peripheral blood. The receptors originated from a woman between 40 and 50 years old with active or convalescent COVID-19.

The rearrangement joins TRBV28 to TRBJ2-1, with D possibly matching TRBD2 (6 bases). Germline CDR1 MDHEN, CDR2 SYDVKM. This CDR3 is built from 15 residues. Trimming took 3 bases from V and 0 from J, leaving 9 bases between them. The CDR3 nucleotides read TGTGCCAGCAGTTTGGCGGGGAGCTCCTACAATGAGCAGTTCTTC. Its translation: CASSLAGSSYNEQFF. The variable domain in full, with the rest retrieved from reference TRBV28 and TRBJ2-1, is DVKVTQSSRYLVKRTGEKVFLECVQDMDHENMFWYRQDPGLGLRLIYFSYDVKMKEKGDIPEGYSVSREKKERFSLILESASTNQTSMYLCASSLAGSSYNEQFFGPGTRLTVL.

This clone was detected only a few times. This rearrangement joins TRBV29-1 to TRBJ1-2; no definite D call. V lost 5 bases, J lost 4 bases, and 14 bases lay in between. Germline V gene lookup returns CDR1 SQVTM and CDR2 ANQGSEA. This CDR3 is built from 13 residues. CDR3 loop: CSVPRGRIYGYTF. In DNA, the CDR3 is TGCAGCGTTCCCCGGGGAAGGATCTATGGCTACACCTTC.

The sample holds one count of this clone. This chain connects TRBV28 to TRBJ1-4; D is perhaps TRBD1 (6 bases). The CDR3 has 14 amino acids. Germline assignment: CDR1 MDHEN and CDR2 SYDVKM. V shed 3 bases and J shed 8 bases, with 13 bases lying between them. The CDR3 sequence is CASSFPGGREKLFF. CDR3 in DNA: TGTGCCAGCAGTTTCCCGGGGGGCAGAGAAAAACTGTTTTTT. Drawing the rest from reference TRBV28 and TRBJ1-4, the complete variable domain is DVKVTQSSRYLVKRTGEKVFLECVQDMDHENMFWYRQDPGLGLRLIYFSYDVKMKEKGDIPEGYSVSREKKERFSLILESASTNQTSMYLCASSFPGGREKLFFGSGTQLSVL.

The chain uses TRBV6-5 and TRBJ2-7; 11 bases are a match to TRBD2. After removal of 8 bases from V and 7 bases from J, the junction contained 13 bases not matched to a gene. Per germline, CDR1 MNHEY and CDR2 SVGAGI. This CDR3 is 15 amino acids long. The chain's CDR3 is CASGVELAGAGEQYF. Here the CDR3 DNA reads TGTGCCAGCGGAGTGGAACTAGCGGGAGCCGGGGAGCAGTACTTC.

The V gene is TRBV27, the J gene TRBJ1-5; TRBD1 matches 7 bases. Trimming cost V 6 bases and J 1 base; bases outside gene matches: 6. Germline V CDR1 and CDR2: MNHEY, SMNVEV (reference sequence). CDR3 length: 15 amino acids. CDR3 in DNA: TGTGCCAGCAGCAGGGGGGACATAAGCAATCAGCCCCAGCATTTT. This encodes CASSRGDISNQPQHF.

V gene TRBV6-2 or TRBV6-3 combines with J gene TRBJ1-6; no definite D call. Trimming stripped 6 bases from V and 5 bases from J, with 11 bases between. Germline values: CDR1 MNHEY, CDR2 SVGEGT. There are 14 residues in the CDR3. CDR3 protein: CASSPGENNSPLHF. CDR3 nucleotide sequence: TGTGCCAGCAGCCCGGGAGAGAATAATTCACCCCTCCACTTT.

The DNA of the CDR3 is TGTGCCAGCAGCTTATCGGGACAGGTGGGTCAGCCCCAGCATTTT. It translates to CASSLSGQVGQPQHF. The chain is built from TRBV11-2 and TRBJ1-5, with 8 bases lining up with TRBD1. The CDR3 runs 15 residues. The V and J ends lost 2 bases and 6 bases, in that order; junction bases with no gene match: 6. Germline V gene data show CDR1 as SGHAT and CDR2 as FQNNGV.

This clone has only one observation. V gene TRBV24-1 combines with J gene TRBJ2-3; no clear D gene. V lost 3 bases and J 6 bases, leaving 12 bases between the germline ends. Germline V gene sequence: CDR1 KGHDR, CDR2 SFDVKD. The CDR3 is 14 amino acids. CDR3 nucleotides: TGTGCCACCAGTGATAACAGCCGTCCGGATACGCAGTATTTT. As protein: CATSDNSRPDTQYF.

The CDR3 reads CASSKERTGQGPSGANVLTF. CDR3 DNA sequence: TGTGCCAGCAGCAAAGAACGGACGGGACAGGGTCCCTCTGGGGCCAACGTCCTGACTTTC. V and J are TRBV21-1 and TRBJ2-6; the table's D gene call, TRBD1, was not cross checked with the DNA. TRBV21-1 is flagged as a pseudogene. The CDR3 consists of 20 residues.

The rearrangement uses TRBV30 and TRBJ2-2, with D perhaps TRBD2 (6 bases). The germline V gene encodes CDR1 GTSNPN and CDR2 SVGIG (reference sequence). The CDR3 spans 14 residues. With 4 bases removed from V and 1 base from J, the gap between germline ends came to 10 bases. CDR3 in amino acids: CAWNWRVNTGELFF. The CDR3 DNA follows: TGTGCCTGGAATTGGAGGGTGAACACCGGGGAGCTGTTTTTT.

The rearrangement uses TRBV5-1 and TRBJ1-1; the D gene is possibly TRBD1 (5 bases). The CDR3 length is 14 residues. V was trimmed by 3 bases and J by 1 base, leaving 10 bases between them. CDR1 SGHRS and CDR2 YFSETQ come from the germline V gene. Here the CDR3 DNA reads TGCGCCAGCAGCTGGGGGGGTCCGAACACTGAAGCTTTCTTT. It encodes CASSWGGPNTEAFF. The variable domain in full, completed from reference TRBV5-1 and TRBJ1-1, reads KAGVTQTPRYLIKTRGQQVTLSCSPISGHRSVSWYQQTPGQGLQFLFEYFSETQRNKGNFPGRFSGRQFSNSRSEMNVSTLELGDSALYLCASSWGGPNTEAFFGQGTRLTVV.

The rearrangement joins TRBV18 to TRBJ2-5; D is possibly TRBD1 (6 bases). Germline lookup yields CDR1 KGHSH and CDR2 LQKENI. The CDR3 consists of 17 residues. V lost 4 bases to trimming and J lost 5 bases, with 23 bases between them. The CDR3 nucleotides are TGTGCCAGCTCACATGAAACCACAGGGACCTCCGGGGAGACCCAGTACTTC. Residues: CASSHETTGTSGETQYF.

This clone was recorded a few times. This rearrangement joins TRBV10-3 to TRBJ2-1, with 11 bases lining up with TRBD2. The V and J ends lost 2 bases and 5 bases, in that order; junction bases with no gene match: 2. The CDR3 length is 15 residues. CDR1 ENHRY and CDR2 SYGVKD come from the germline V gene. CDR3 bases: TGTGCCATCAGTGAGCCTAGCGGGGGGAACAATGAGCAGTTCTTC. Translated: CAISEPSGGNNEQFF.

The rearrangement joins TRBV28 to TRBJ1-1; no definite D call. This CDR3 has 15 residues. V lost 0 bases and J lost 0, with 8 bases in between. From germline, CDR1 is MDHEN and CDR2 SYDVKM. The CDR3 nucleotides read TGTGCCAGCAGTTTATGGCGGCCGATGAACACTGAAGCTTTCTTT. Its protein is CASSLWRPMNTEAFF.

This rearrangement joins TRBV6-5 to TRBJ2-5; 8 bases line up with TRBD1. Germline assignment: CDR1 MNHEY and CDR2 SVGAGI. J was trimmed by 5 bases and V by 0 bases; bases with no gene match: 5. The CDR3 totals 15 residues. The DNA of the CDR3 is TGTGCCAGCAGTTACTCTGACAGGGGCTTCGAGACCCAGTACTTC. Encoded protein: CASSYSDRGFETQYF.

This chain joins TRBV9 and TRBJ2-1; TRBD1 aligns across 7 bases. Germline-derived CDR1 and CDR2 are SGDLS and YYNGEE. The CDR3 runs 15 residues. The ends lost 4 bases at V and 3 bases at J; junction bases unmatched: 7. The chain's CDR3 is CASSPGGRRYNEQFF. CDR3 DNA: TGTGCCAGCAGCCCAGGGGGACGCCGCTACAATGAGCAGTTCTTC.

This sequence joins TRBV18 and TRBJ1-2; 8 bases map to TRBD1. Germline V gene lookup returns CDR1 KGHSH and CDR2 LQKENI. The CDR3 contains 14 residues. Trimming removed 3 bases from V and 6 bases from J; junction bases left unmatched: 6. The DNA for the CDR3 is TGTGCCAGCTCACCGGACAGGGCCACAAATGGCTACACCTTC. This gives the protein CASSPDRATNGYTF. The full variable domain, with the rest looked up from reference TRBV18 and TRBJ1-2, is NAGVMQNPRHLVRRRGQEARLRCSPMKGHSHVYWYRQLPEEGLKFMVYLQKENIIDESGMPKERFSAEFPKEGPSILRIQQVVRGDSAAYFCASSPDRATNGYTFGSGTRLTVV.

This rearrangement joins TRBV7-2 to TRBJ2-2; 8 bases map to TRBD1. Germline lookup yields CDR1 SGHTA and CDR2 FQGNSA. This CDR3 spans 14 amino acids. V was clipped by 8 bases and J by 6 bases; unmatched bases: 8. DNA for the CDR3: TGTGCCAGCCGCCTACGGACAGGGCCCGGGGAGCTGTTTTTT. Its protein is CASRLRTGPGELFF.

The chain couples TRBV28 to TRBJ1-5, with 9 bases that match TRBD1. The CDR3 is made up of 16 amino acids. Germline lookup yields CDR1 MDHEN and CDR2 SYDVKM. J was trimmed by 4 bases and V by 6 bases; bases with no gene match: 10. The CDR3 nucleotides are TGTGCCAGCAGGGATAAACAGGGGGCGGGAAATCAGCCCCAGCATTTT. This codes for CASRDKQGAGNQPQHF.

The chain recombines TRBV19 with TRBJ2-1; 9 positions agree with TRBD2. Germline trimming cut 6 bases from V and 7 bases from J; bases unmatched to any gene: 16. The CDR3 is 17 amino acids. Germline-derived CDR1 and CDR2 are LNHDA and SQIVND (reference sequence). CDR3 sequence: CASSPHGLSSGRNEQFF. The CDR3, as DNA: TGTGCCAGTAGCCCCCATGGGCTATCGAGCGGGAGGAATGAGCAGTTCTTC.

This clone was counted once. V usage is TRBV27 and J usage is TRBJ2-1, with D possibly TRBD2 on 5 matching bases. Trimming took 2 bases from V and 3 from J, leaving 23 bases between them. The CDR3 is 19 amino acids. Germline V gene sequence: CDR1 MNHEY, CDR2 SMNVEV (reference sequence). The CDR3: CASSLAPEPIPGYYNEQFF. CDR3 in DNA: TGTGCCAGCAGTTTAGCGCCCGAGCCGATCCCGGGGTACTACAATGAGCAGTTCTTC.

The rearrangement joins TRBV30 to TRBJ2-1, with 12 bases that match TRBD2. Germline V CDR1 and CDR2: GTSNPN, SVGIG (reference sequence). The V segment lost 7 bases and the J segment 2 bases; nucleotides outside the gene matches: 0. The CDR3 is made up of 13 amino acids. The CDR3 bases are TGTGCCTCTAGCGGGAGGGCCTACAATGAGCAGTTCTTC. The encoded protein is CASSGRAYNEQFF.

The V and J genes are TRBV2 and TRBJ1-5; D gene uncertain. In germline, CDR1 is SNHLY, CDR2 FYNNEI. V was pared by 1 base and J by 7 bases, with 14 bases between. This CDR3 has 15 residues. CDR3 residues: CASSEVRSPGQPQHF. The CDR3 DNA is TGTGCCAGCAGTGAAGTTAGGTCCCCCGGGCAGCCCCAGCATTTT.

CDR3 residues: CASSPQGVGQPQHF. CDR3 nucleotides: TGTGCCAGCTCACCACAGGGGGTCGGCCAGCCCCAGCATTTT. J is TRBJ1-5 and V is TRBV18; maybe TRBD1 (6 bases). Deletions cut 1 base from V and 7 bases from J, with 11 bases between. This CDR3 spans 14 amino acids. Germline V gene lookup returns CDR1 KGHSH and CDR2 LQKENI. Variable domain in full (rest from reference TRBV18 and TRBJ1-5): NAGVMQNPRHLVRRRGQEARLRCSPMKGHSHVYWYRQLPEEGLKFMVYLQKENIIDESGMPKERFSAEFPKEGPSILRIQQVVRGDSAAYFCASSPQGVGQPQHFGDGTRLSIL.

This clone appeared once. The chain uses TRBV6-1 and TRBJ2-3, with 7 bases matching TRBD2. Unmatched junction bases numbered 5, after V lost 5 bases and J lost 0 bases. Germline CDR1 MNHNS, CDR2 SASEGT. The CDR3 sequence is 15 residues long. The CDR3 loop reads CASSILAASTDTQYF. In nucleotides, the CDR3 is TGTGCCAGCAGTATTCTAGCGGCAAGCACAGATACGCAGTATTTT.

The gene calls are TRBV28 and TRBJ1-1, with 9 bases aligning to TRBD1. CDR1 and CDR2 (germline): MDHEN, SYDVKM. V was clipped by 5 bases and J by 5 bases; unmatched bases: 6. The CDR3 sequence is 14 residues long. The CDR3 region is CASSLGTGNTEAFF. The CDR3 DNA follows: TGTGCCAGCAGTCTGGGGACAGGGAATACTGAAGCTTTCTTT. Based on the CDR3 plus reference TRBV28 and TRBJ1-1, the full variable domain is DVKVTQSSRYLVKRTGEKVFLECVQDMDHENMFWYRQDPGLGLRLIYFSYDVKMKEKGDIPEGYSVSREKKERFSLILESASTNQTSMYLCASSLGTGNTEAFFGQGTRLTVV.

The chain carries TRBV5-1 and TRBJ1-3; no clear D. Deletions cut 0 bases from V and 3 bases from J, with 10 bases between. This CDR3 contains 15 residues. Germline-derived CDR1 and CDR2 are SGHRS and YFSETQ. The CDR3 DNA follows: TGCGCCAGCAGCTTGGAGGGAGGTGGTGGAAACACCATATATTTT. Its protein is CASSLEGGGGNTIYF.